This T cell receptor beta chain came from a study of T cells in Graves' hyperthyroidism and ophthalmopathy. Study-wide context: Blood was drawn when the patient was first diagnosed and still untreated.

As regards this clonotype: Its antigen is unknown.

The investigators amplified TCR beta CDR3 regions from RNA transcripts. TCR CDR3 underwent first-round RT-PCR with the HTBI primer set. TCRdb analysed the multiplex PCR reads with MiXCR anew, one entry per CDR3 protein. The sample shows around 500,000 distinct CDR3 sequences, roughly 23% of them seen only once. CDR1 and CDR2 (germline): LNHDA, SQIVND (reference sequence). V was trimmed by 9 bases and J by 0 bases, leaving 11 bases between them. The CDR3 consists of 13 residues. General study points: Stable hyperthyroidism was separated from ophthalmopathy by a model based on 13 V-J features.

Inclusion characteristics of ophthalmopathy patients comprised a Clinical Activity Score of at least 3, a NOSPECS grade of at least 4, and duration under 3 months. The sequencing sample was made of blood. This clonotype was sampled from a woman aged 70-85 years with Graves' ophthalmopathy. V usage is TRBV19 and J usage is TRBJ1-1; D is uncertain. The CDR3 spells CASLSVLNTEAFF. The CDR3 DNA sequence: TGTGCCAGCCTTTCGGTTTTGAACACTGAAGCTTTCTTT. Based on the CDR3 plus reference TRBV19 and TRBJ1-1, the full variable domain is DGGITQSPKYLFRKEGQNVTLSCEQNLNHDAMYWYRQDPGQGLRLIYYSQIVNDFQKGDIAEGYSVSREKKESFPLTVTSAQKNPTAFYLCASLSVLNTEAFFGQGTRLTVV.